This paragraph covers one T cell receptor (beta chain) sequence. Its target is unknown. The PCR made use of 60 Vbeta and 13 Jbeta primers. Clones were sequenced by immunoSEQ multiplex PCR, and TCRdb holds only the in-frame ones, with some missing. The data contain around 98,000 clones, about 81% of them singletons. The source of the sample is a study of cytomegalovirus exposure and HLA in healthy donors. V lost 6 bases and J lost 5, with 26 bases in between. CDR1 is MDHEN, CDR2 SYDVKM, per germline. This CDR3 is 18 amino acids long. Findings and limits, study-wide: According to a later analysis, donors in an Asian-associated ancestry cluster reportedly had fewer N-insertions than the approximately 670-donor mean.

This clonotype originated in a man aged 40-55 years in good health and CMV-seronegative. The sample comprised PBMCs. The V gene is TRBV28, the J gene TRBJ1-5; a weak D match, TRBD1 (5 bases). CDR3 DNA sequence: TGTGCCAGCAGATTAGGGGCCGCTAAACTTTTTGCCCATCAGCCCCAGCATTTT. It yields the protein CASRLGAAKLFAHQPQHF.